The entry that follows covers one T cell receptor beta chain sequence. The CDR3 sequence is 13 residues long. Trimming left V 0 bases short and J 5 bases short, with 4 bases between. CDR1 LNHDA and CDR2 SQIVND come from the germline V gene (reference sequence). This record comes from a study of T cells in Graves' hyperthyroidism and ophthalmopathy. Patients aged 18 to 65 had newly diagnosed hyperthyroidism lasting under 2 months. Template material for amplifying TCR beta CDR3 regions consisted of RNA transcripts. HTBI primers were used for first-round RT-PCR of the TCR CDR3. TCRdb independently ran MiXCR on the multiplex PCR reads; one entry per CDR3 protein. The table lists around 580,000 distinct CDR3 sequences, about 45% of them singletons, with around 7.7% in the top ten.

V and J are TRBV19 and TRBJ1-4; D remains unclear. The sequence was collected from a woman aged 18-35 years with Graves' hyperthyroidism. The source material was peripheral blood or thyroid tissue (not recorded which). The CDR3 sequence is CASSIDLNEKLFF. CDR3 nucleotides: TGTGCCAGTAGTATAGATCTGAATGAAAAACTGTTTTTT. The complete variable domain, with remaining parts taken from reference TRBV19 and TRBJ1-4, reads DGGITQSPKYLFRKEGQNVTLSCEQNLNHDAMYWYRQDPGQGLRLIYYSQIVNDFQKGDIAEGYSVSREKKESFPLTVTSAQKNPTAFYLCASSIDLNEKLFFGSGTQLSVL.